This TCR beta chain was captured in a study of blood T cell repertoires in COVID-19. V lost 5 bases and J lost 4, with 27 bases in between. CDR3 length: 18 amino acids. As handled by the study authors: Amplification of reference gene primers was used by the study to estimate nucleated cell counts. Method: immunoSEQ multiplex PCR; TCRdb's copy keeps in-frame clones and lacks some. V, J and clone size are taken as reported in that table, and D and trimming were inferred from the DNA itself. The sample yields approximately 300,000 clones, about 86% seen once. This receptor was taken from a woman aged 45-65 years with acute or convalescent COVID-19. Material for sequencing was peripheral blood. This chain uses TRBV23-1 with TRBJ2-7, with D unclear. TRBV23-1 is placed among ORFs of uncertain function. CDR3 DNA sequence: TGCGCCAGCAGTTGTTGCCCCCCATGGCAGCGAGATGGGTACGAGCAGTACTTC. Its translation is CASSCCPPWQRDGYEQYF.